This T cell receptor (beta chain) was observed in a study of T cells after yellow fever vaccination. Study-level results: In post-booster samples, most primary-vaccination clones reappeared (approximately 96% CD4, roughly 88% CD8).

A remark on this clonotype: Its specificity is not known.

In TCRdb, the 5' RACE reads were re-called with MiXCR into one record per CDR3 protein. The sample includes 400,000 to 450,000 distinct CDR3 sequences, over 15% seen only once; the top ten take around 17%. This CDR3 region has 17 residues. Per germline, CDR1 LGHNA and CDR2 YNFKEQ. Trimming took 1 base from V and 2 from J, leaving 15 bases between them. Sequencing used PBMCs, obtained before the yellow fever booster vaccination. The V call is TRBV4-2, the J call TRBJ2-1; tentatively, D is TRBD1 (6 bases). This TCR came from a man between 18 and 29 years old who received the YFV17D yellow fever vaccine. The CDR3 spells CASSQGTTGLTYNEQFF. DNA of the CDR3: TGTGCCAGCAGCCAAGGTACGACAGGACTTACCTACAATGAGCAGTTCTTC.